This entry describes one T cell receptor (beta chain). This sample is part of a study of shared clonotypes between healthy human individuals. The protocol was immunoSEQ multiplex PCR, while the TCRdb copy is restricted to in-frame clones and leaves out a portion. The profile shows roughly 2.2 million clones, approximately 95% of them singletons. Germline V gene sequence: CDR1 SGHRS, CDR2 YFSETQ. Losses at the gene ends were 5 bases for V and 8 bases for J; bases not matched to a gene: 13. There are 15 residues in the CDR3. The sequencing input was naive CD4+ T cells from PBMCs. Regarding subset: CD45RA+ positively selected. This receptor was obtained from a man younger than 35 in good health. Some clones in this sample may be carry-over from other donors' samples. The genes are TRBV5-1 and TRBJ2-1; 7 bases are shared with TRBD2. Here the CDR3 DNA reads TGCGCCAGCAGATTCCTGGCGGGAGTTAGCGATGAGCAGTTCTTC. Translated, it gives CASRFLAGVSDEQFF.